Listed here is a single T cell receptor beta chain. What it recognizes is unknown. These data come from a study of blood T cells in healthy people across ages. Findings and limits, study-wide: Estimated diversity that came from one million T cells was considered an underestimate.

Using a J-beta primer mix together with a sample-barcoded 5' primer, a second PCR was run for roughly 7 to 12 cycles. TCRdb reprocessed the 5' RACE reads via MiXCR and lists one record per CDR3 protein. The table includes roughly 1,000,000 distinct CDR3 sequences, approximately 25% detected once. These data were likewise used in another study, on T cells of mothers and their children. That source notes: Study donors consisted of a few healthy Caucasian mothers and their six children. Primer M1S, used in the second PCR, introduced sample barcodes and 2-4 random nucleotides.

This receptor was taken from a girl aged 2 to 10 in good health. The specimen was blood.

The CDR3 DNA is TGTGCCAGCAGCCAAGATCAGAGCAGGGTACCTGACGGGGACTACGAGCAGTACTTC. It specifies CASSQDQSRVPDGDYEQYF. The V call is TRBV4-2, the J call TRBJ2-7; possibly TRBD1 or TRBD2 for D (5 bases each). This CDR3 is 19 amino acids long. Trimming removed 0 bases from V and 3 bases from J, with 24 bases in between. Germline-derived CDR1 and CDR2 are LGHNA and YNFKEQ.